This record looks at one TCR beta chain sequence and its context. Its specificity is not known. The data were obtained in a study of OX40 agonist ivuxolimab in advanced cancers. TCRdb's copy holds only in-frame clones and misses some; the assay was immunoSEQ multiplex PCR. Of around 65,000 clones listed, 90% are singletons. Germline V gives CDR1 KGHSY, CDR2 FQNENV. The V end lost 2 bases, the J end lost 7 bases, and 18 bases lay between the germline ends. The CDR3 covers 15 residues. General observations from the study: There was clonal expansion of CD4+ and CD8+ blood T cells by week 6 at 0.1 to 3.0 mg/kg.

The sample consisted of CD4+ or CD8+ T cells sorted from blood, taken in a trial of the OX40 agonist ivuxolimab. This chain joins TRBV16 and TRBJ2-7; no clear D gene. This clonotype was sampled from an adult with an advanced solid tumor such as melanoma, head and neck, liver or kidney cancer. The CDR3 region has the DNA TGTGCCAGCAGCCAAACTGGGCGAACAGCCGGGGAGCAGTACTTC. Its translation: CASSQTGRTAGEQYF.